This is a list of T cell receptor beta chains from one sample in a study of OX40 agonist ivuxolimab in advanced cancers. Data came from immunoSEQ multiplex PCR; TCRdb stores just in-frame clones and leaves some out. The table lists approximately 63,000 clones, roughly 88% of them singletons. The source was CD4+ or CD8+ T cells sorted from blood, collected in a trial of the OX40 agonist ivuxolimab. These receptors were taken from an adult with an advanced solid tumor such as melanoma, head and neck, liver or kidney cancer. CDR3s include the opening cysteine and the closing phenylalanine or tryptophan. The D gene is left open where the match is weak. Some rows mark clone size as missing; the rest say once, few, many or name a class of expanded clone.

abundance,len,d_gene,j_gene,v_gene,CDR3aa,CDR3nt
-,15,TRBD1,TRBJ1-2,TRBV11-2,CASSLNTGGNYGYTF,TGTGCCAGCAGCTTAAATACAGGGGGCAACTATGGCTACACCTTC
-,14,-,TRBJ2-1,TRBV28,CASSRSTTYNEQFF,TGTGCCAGCAGTAGATCGACTACCTACAATGAGCAGTTCTTC
-,16,TRBD1,TRBJ2-3,TRBV19,CASSPLWDRGSDTQYF,TGTGCCAGTAGTCCGCTCTGGGACAGGGGTTCAGATACGCAGTATTTT
-,15,TRBD1,TRBJ2-1,TRBV19,CASRGDRGRYNEQFF,TGTGCCAGTAGAGGTGACAGGGGGCGTTACAATGAGCAGTTCTTC
few,15,TRBD1,TRBJ1-2,TRBV10-3,CAAKGQGASDYGYTF,TGTGCCGCGAAAGGACAGGGGGCTAGTGACTATGGCTACACCTTC
-,14,-,TRBJ1-2,TRBV5-1,CASSLNGKDYGYTF,TGCGCCAGCAGCTTGAACGGGAAGGACTATGGCTACACCTTC
-,14,-,TRBJ1-5,TRBV10-3,CAISPDYSNQPQHF,TGTGCCATCAGTCCAGATTATAGCAATCAGCCCCAGCATTTT
-,16,TRBD2,TRBJ2-3,TRBV7-8,CASSPKRGWGGDTQYF,TGTGCCAGCAGCCCGAAGCGGGGGTGGGGGGGAGATACGCAGTATTTT
-,17,-,TRBJ2-1,TRBV5-1,CASSLAVRARDYNEQFF,TGCGCCAGCAGCTTGGCCGTGCGGGCTCGGGACTACAATGAGCAGTTCTTC
once,16,TRBD2,TRBJ2-3,TRBV10-1,CASSESSGADSDTQYF,TGCGCCAGCAGTGAGTCTAGCGGGGCCGATTCAGATACGCAGTATTTT
-,15,-,TRBJ2-3,TRBV5-6,CASSLWSGITDTQYF,TGTGCCAGCAGCTTGTGGAGCGGAATCACAGATACGCAGTATTTT
-,16,TRBD2,TRBJ2-3,TRBV5-1,CASSVFPGLDTDTQYF,TGCGCCAGCAGCGTGTTTCCGGGACTAGACACAGATACGCAGTATTTT
-,14,-,TRBJ2-7,TRBV5-4,CASSLGDGAYEQYF,TGTGCCAGCAGCTTGGGTGACGGGGCCTACGAGCAGTACTTC
-,17,TRBD1,TRBJ2-2,TRBV5-6,CASSRGPGQGVPGELFF,TGTGCCAGCAGCAGAGGGCCGGGACAGGGGGTTCCCGGGGAGCTGTTTTTT
-,16,TRBD2,TRBJ2-5,TRBV27,CASSFVGASGQETQYF,TGTGCCAGCAGTTTTGTAGGGGCTAGCGGACAAGAGACCCAGTACTTC
-,17,-,TRBJ2-5,TRBV27,CASSKQGWYGGQETQYF,TGTGCCAGCAGTAAACAGGGTTGGTATGGCGGCCAAGAGACCCAGTACTTC
-,16,TRBD1,TRBJ2-2,TRBV18,CASSPSGTGGTGELFF,TGTGCCAGCTCACCATCCGGGACAGGGGGCACCGGGGAGCTGTTTTTT
-,14,TRBD1,TRBJ2-7,TRBV7-9,CASSLGQGWHEQYF,TGTGCCAGCAGCTTAGGACAGGGGTGGCACGAGCAGTACTTC
-,15,-,TRBJ2-7,TRBV7-3,CASSLGAGNSYEQYF,TGTGCCAGCAGCTTAGGGGCGGGAAACTCCTACGAGCAGTACTTC
few,15,-,TRBJ2-7,TRBV5-4,CASSLVGVTSYEQYF,TGTGCCAGCAGCTTGGTGGGAGTCACCTCCTACGAGCAGTACTTC
few,16,-,TRBJ2-2,TRBV7-9,CASSLFTGTYTGELFF,TGTGCCAGCAGCTTATTTACCGGGACTTACACCGGGGAGCTGTTTTTT
-,15,TRBD2,TRBJ2-5,TRBV6-5,CASRKLAGVPETQYF,TGTGCCAGCAGGAAACTAGCGGGAGTCCCAGAGACCCAGTACTTC
-,15,-,TRBJ2-3,TRBV6-6,CASSYPGVAVDTQYF,TGTGCCAGCAGTTACCCCGGGGTGGCGGTAGATACGCAGTATTTT
-,14,TRBD1,TRBJ2-7,TRBV18,CASSSRPGGYEQYF,TGTGCCAGCTCATCAAGGCCAGGGGGCTACGAGCAGTACTTC
-,12,-,TRBJ2-5,TRBV2,CASSLGLETQYF,TGTGCCAGCAGCCTGGGGCTTGAGACCCAGTACTTC
few,13,-,TRBJ1-1,TRBV10-2,CASSELGGTEAFF,TGCGCCAGCAGTGAGTTGGGGGGCACTGAAGCTTTCTTT
-,14,-,TRBJ2-7,TRBV5-1,CASSLQVGYYEQYF,TGCGCCAGCAGCTTACAGGTGGGATATTACGAGCAGTACTTC
-,11,-,TRBJ1-4,TRBV20-1,CSARTNEKLFF,TGCAGTGCTAGAACTAATGAAAAACTGTTTTTT
-,15,-,TRBJ2-1,TRBV7-3,CASSLIGTERGEQFF,TGTGCCAGCAGCTTAATTGGGACTGAGAGGGGTGAGCAGTTCTTC
-,16,-,TRBJ2-1,TRBV29-1,CSVEGGGASRYNEQFF,TGCAGCGTTGAGGGGGGCGGGGCCTCTAGATACAATGAGCAGTTCTTC
-,13,-,TRBJ2-7,TRBV25-1,CASSESRSYEQYF,TGTGCCAGCAGTGAATCCCGCTCCTACGAGCAGTACTTC
-,14,-,TRBJ2-1,TRBV7-9,CASSLMAEYNEQFF,TGTGCCAGCAGCTTAATGGCTGAATACAATGAGCAGTTCTTC
-,15,-,TRBJ2-2,TRBV21-1,CASSKSSSRTGELFF,TGTGCCAGCAGCAAGTCGAGTAGCCGCACCGGGGAGCTGTTTTTT
-,16,TRBD2,TRBJ2-1,TRBV28,CASTPTSGSSYNEQFF,TGTGCCAGCACCCCGACTAGCGGGAGCTCCTACAATGAGCAGTTCTTC
-,14,-,TRBJ2-2,TRBV7-2,CASSSTSVSGELFF,TGTGCCAGCAGTTCGACTAGTGTGAGCGGGGAGCTGTTTTTT
-,15,-,TRBJ2-1,TRBV27,CASSLNTGPVSEQFF,TGTGCCAGCAGTTTAAATACAGGCCCCGTCAGCGAGCAGTTCTTC
once,15,-,TRBJ1-2,TRBV7-2,CASSPSEVSNYGYTF,TGTGCCAGCAGCCCGAGTGAAGTATCAAACTATGGCTACACCTTC
-,12,-,TRBJ2-3,TRBV5-1,CASSFSTDTQYF,TGCGCCAGCAGCTTCTCCACAGATACGCAGTATTTT
-,16,-,TRBJ2-4,TRBV11-2,CASSLALPAVKNIQYF,TGTGCCAGCAGCTTAGCCTTGCCAGCGGTCAAAAACATTCAGTACTTC
-,16,-,TRBJ1-5,TRBV11-3,CASSLVNGQHNQPQHF,TGTGCCAGCAGCTTAGTTAATGGACAGCACAATCAGCCCCAGCATTTT